These 6 T cell receptor beta chains were sequenced from one sample in a study of blood T cells in healthy people across ages. The use of a sample-barcoded 5' primer and a J-beta primer mix characterized a second PCR of about 6 to 11 cycles. MiXCR, run by TCRdb on the 5' RACE reads, gives a single entry per CDR3 protein. The top ten clones hold around 13% of a sample with 1 million to 1.2 million distinct CDR3 sequences, roughly two fifths of them seen once. The sequenced sample was blood. All receptors come from a man aged 18 to 30 in good health.

This clonotype was recorded many times. A single base separates this from a much larger clone, so it may be a read error. The chain is built from TRBV7-8 and TRBJ2-5, with TRBD2 matching over 10 bases. The CDR3 totals 18 residues. CDR1 is SGHVS, CDR2 FQNEAQ, per germline. Trimming at V came to 5 bases and at J to 11 bases, leaving 23 bases not matched to a gene. CDR3 region: CASSLGISGGAYYNEQYF. The CDR3 bases are TGTGCCAGCAGCCTAGGGATCAGCGGGGGGGCCTATTACAATGAGCAGTACTTC.

The CDR3: CASGLELNTEAFF. The CDR3 DNA sequence: TGTGCTAGTGGGCTAGAACTGAACACTGAAGCTTTCTTT. This chain connects TRBV12-5 to TRBJ1-1; D gene unclear. This CDR3 is 13 amino acids long. Germline loops: CDR1 LGHNT, CDR2 FRNRAP. V was clipped by 6 bases and J by 0 bases, with 8 bases between them.

The chain recombines TRBV6-1 with TRBJ2-5, with a possible D match to TRBD1 (6 bases). Near its end, the DNA agrees better with TRBJ2-7, so the J call may be wrong. This CDR3 has 13 amino acids. The germline V gene encodes CDR1 MNHNS and CDR2 SASEGT. CDR3 loop: CASSHSGDHEQYF. The DNA for the CDR3 is TGTGCCAGCAGTCACTCAGGGGACCACGAGCAGTACTTC.

This chain joins TRBV24-1 and TRBJ2-1; the match to TRBD2 covers 7 bases. This CDR3 comprises 17 residues. With V trimmed by 0 bases and J by 1 base, 5 bases remained unmatched. Germline CDR1 is KGHDR and CDR2 is SFDVKD. The CDR3 DNA is TGTGCCACCAGTGATTTGAGTACCGGGGGGTCCTACAATGAGCAGTTCTTC. Amino acid sequence: CATSDLSTGGSYNEQFF.

The CDR3 sequence: CASSARSGTGFTDTQYF. The CDR3 DNA reads as TGTGCCAGCTCAGCACGATCCGGGACAGGGTTTACAGATACGCAGTATTTT. The V call is TRBV18, the J call TRBJ2-3; 9 bases line up with TRBD1. CDR1 is KGHSH and CDR2 is LQKENI in the germline V gene. V was pared by 5 bases and J by 3 bases, with 12 bases of the junction left unmatched. The CDR3 is 17 residues long.

The sample holds a few counts of this clonotype. The chain carries TRBV10-3 and TRBJ2-1, with D possibly matching TRBD1 (5 bases). TRBJ2-7 explains the end of the DNA better; the J call may be wrong. This CDR3 is built from 15 residues. Germline V gene lookup returns CDR1 ENHRY and CDR2 SYGVKD. CDR3: CAIRLPGTGTNEQYF. The CDR3 DNA reads TGTGCCATCAGACTACCGGGTACAGGCACCAATGAGCAGTACTTC.